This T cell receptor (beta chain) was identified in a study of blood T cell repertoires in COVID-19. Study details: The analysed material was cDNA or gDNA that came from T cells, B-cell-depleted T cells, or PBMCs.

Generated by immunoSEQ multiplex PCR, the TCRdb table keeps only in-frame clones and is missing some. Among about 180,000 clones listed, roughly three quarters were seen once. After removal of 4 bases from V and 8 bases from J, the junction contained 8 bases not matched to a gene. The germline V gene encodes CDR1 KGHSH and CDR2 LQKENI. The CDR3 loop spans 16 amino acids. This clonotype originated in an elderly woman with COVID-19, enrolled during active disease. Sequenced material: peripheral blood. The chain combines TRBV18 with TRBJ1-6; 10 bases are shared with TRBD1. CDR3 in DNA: TGTGCCAGCTCACTTTACGCCGGGACAGGGGATTCACCCCTCCACTTT. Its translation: CASSLYAGTGDSPLHF.